Each of the 25 T cell receptor beta chains below was sequenced from the same sample in a study of Graves' ophthalmopathy and Graves' hyperthyroidism. Investigators amplified TCR beta CDR3 regions from RNA transcripts. The library came from an HTBI-primed first-round RT-PCR and a second-round multiplex PCR. From the multiplex PCR reads, TCRdb called clonotypes with MiXCR, one entry per CDR3 protein. The sample has more than 150,000 distinct CDR3 sequences, 30% to 45% seen once. Sequenced material: peripheral blood. The origin of the receptors is a woman in her 40s with Graves' ophthalmopathy.

This clonotype is judged medium-sized. The rearrangement uses TRBV6-2 or TRBV6-3 and TRBJ2-7; 7 positions match TRBD1. With V trimmed by 0 bases and J by 5 bases, 13 bases remained unmatched. The CDR3 is made up of 17 amino acids. Germline V lookup: CDR1 MNHEY, CDR2 SVGEGT. The CDR3 DNA reads as TGTGCCAGCAGTTACTCGCCCCCCGGGACAGTTCTTAACGAGCAGTACTTC. Translation: CASSYSPPGTVLNEQYF.

This clonotype was counted ten times or more. V gene TRBV12-3 or TRBV12-4 combines with J gene TRBJ1-6; D uncertain. This CDR3 has 15 residues. Trimming left V 5 bases short and J 5 bases short, with 13 bases between. The DNA of the CDR3 is TGTGCCAGCAGTGAACGGGTCCAGCATAATTCACCCCTCCACTTT. Residues: CASSERVQHNSPLHF.

The chain joins TRBV11-2 to TRBJ2-5; 10 nucleotides align to TRBD2. V shed 3 bases and J 0 bases; nucleotides not matched to a gene: 10. Germline CDR1 reads SGHAT; CDR2 reads FQNNGV. The CDR3 totals 18 residues. The CDR3 sequence is CASSLSPSGSEDQETQYF. In DNA, the CDR3 is TGTGCCAGCAGCTTGAGTCCTAGCGGGAGCGAGGACCAAGAGACCCAGTACTTC. Full variable domain (rest looked up from reference TRBV11-2 and TRBJ2-5): EAGVAQSPRYKIIEKRQSVAFWCNPISGHATLYWYQQILGQGPKLLIQFQNNGVVDDSQLPKDRFSAERLKGVDSTLKIQPAKLEDSAVYLCASSLSPSGSEDQETQYFGPGTRLLVL.

This clonotype was counted at least ten times. V usage is TRBV29-1 and J usage is TRBJ2-4; weak D call: TRBD1 (5 bases). Trimming took off 1 base at V and 5 bases at J, with 9 bases between the two ends. The CDR3 is 13 residues long. The germline CDR1 and CDR2 sequences are SQVTM and ANQGSEA. The chain's CDR3 is CSVEGKGENIQYF. DNA for the CDR3: TGCAGCGTTGAAGGCAAAGGGGAAAACATTCAGTACTTC. Looking up the rest from reference TRBV29-1 and TRBJ2-4 gives the full variable domain: SAVISQKPSRDICQRGTSLTIQCQVDSQVTMMFWYRQQPGQSLTLIATANQGSEATYESGFVIDKFPISRPNLTFSTLTVSNMSPEDSSIYLCSVEGKGENIQYFGAGTRLSVL.

The chain recombines TRBV28 with TRBJ2-5; 10 bases are a match to TRBD2. CDR1 and CDR2 (germline): MDHEN, SYDVKM. This CDR3 is built from 16 residues. Trimming at V came to 2 bases and at J to 1 base, leaving 4 bases not matched to a gene. The CDR3 region is CASSLLAGALQETQYF. The CDR3 DNA sequence: TGTGCCAGCAGTTTACTAGCGGGGGCCCTCCAAGAGACCCAGTACTTC.

The chain employs TRBV7-8 and TRBJ1-5; the D gene is possibly TRBD1 (5 bases). This CDR3 is 14 amino acids long. Germline V gives CDR1 SGHVS, CDR2 FQNEAQ. The V end lost 4 bases, the J end lost 6 bases, and 13 bases lay between the germline ends. CDR3 sequence reads: CASSSGLLSQPQHF. CDR3 nucleotides: TGTGCCAGCAGCTCGGGACTCCTCAGTCAGCCCCAGCATTTT.

The chain recombines TRBV2 with TRBJ1-1, with D maybe TRBD1 (5 bases). The V end lost 8 bases, the J end lost 11 bases, and 12 bases lay between the germline ends. Germline values: CDR1 SNHLY, CDR2 FYNNEI. This CDR3 spans 10 amino acids. The CDR3 region has the DNA TGTGCCAGCCTAAGACAGTTGGCTTTCTTT. Translation gives CASLRQLAFF.

The J gene is TRBJ2-5, the V gene TRBV5-1; D may correspond to TRBD1 or TRBD2 (5 bases each). The CDR3 sequence is 14 residues long. CDR1 and CDR2 (germline): SGHRS, YFSETQ. V dropped 0 bases and J dropped 5 bases, with 11 bases sitting between them. The CDR3 loop is CASSLGGTRETQYF. DNA of the CDR3: TGCGCCAGCAGCTTGGGGGGGACGCGCGAGACCCAGTACTTC.

Ten or more counts support this clonotype. The CDR3 here is CASSPLGNTEAFF. DNA for the CDR3: TGTGCCAGCAGTCCCCTAGGGAACACTGAAGCTTTCTTT. The genes are TRBV6-5 and TRBJ1-1; D remains unclear. CDR1 MNHEY and CDR2 SVGAGI come from the germline V gene. CDR3 length: 13 residues. V was trimmed by 5 bases and J by 1 base, leaving 8 bases between them.

This clonotype came up many times. The CDR3 nucleotides are TGTGCCAGCAGTATGGCGGGAAACTACGAGCAGTACTTC. It encodes CASSMAGNYEQYF. This chain connects TRBV28 to TRBJ2-7; possible D gene TRBD2, 6 bases. This CDR3 is built from 13 residues. V was shortened by 5 bases and J by 3 bases, with 11 bases between the two germline ends. Germline V gene lookup returns CDR1 MDHEN and CDR2 SYDVKM. Looking up the rest from reference TRBV28 and TRBJ2-7 gives the full variable domain: DVKVTQSSRYLVKRTGEKVFLECVQDMDHENMFWYRQDPGLGLRLIYFSYDVKMKEKGDIPEGYSVSREKKERFSLILESASTNQTSMYLCASSMAGNYEQYFGPGTRLTVT.

This clonotype was detected many times. The genes are TRBV27 and TRBJ2-5, with 7 bases lining up with TRBD2. This CDR3 is built from 17 residues. Germline CDR1 and CDR2: MNHEY and SMNVEV (reference sequence). With 5 bases clipped from V and 0 bases from J, the junction kept 12 bases outside the gene matches. The CDR3 sequence: CASSVNWGGGYQETQYF. The CDR3 coding sequence is TGTGCCAGCAGTGTGAATTGGGGGGGGGGGTACCAAGAGACCCAGTACTTC.

CDR3 nucleotides: TGCGCCAGCAGCCGCCCCGTAGCGGGAGATTCTCTAGTGCAGTACTTC. This sequence encodes CASSRPVAGDSLVQYF. This chain connects TRBV4-1 to TRBJ2-7, with 9 bases that match TRBD2. The CDR3 length is 16 residues. V shed 4 bases, J shed 9 bases, and the junction held 16 bases outside the gene matches. Germline V gene lookup returns CDR1 MGHRA and CDR2 YSYEKL.

Only one count was recorded for this clonotype. This chain links TRBV6-1 with TRBJ2-7; D is perhaps TRBD2 (6 bases). The CDR3 is 13 residues long. The V end was cut by 8 bases, the J end by 2 bases, with 13 bases between. Germline loops: CDR1 MNHNS, CDR2 SASEGT. The CDR3 nucleotides are TGTGCCAGCGGCGGGGACGGAACCTACGAGCAGTACTTC. Protein sequence: CASGGDGTYEQYF.

This rearrangement joins TRBV20-1 to TRBJ2-7; D not resolved. This CDR3 is 15 amino acids long. Deletions cut 3 bases from V and 0 bases from J, with 15 bases between. Per germline, CDR1 DFQATT and CDR2 SNEGSKA (reference sequence). The CDR3 protein is CSASSVGPSSYEQYF. The CDR3 DNA reads as TGCAGTGCTAGCTCGGTCGGCCCTAGCTCCTACGAGCAGTACTTC.

This clonotype was seen repeatedly, ten times or more. The chain is built from TRBV7-9 and TRBJ2-7; D possibly corresponds to TRBD2 (5 bases). CDR3 length equals 13 residues. Trimming pared 7 bases from V and 2 bases from J, leaving 12 bases between. CDR1 is SEHNR, CDR2 FQNEAQ, per germline (reference sequence). Here the CDR3 DNA reads TGTGCCAGCAACCTAGCCCCGGCCTACGAGCAGTACTTC. Translated: CASNLAPAYEQYF. Full variable domain (missing parts from reference TRBV7-9 and TRBJ2-7): DTGVSQNPRHKITKRGQNVTFRCDPISEHNRLYWYRQTLGQGPEFLTYFQNEAQLEKSRLLSDRFSAERPKGSFSTLEIQRTEQGDSAMYLCASNLAPAYEQYFGPGTRLTVT.

This clonotype was counted once. The chain couples TRBV6-2 or TRBV6-3 to TRBJ1-1; TRBD1 might be the D (6 bases). V was cut by 2 bases and J by 0 bases, with 16 bases left in between. Germline V gene sequence: CDR1 MNHEY, CDR2 SVGEGT. The CDR3 sequence is 17 residues long. The CDR3 region is CASSYPGTSDLNTEAFF. The CDR3 nucleotides are TGTGCCAGCAGTTACCCCGGGACATCCGACCTGAACACTGAAGCTTTCTTT.

This clonotype was detected many times. J is TRBJ2-5 and V is TRBV20-1, with 10 bases that match TRBD1. V dropped 3 bases and J dropped 5; count of bases not matched to a gene: 6. Looked up from germline, CDR1 is DFQATT and CDR2 is SNEGSKA (reference sequence). The CDR3 is 14 amino acids. CDR3 bases: TGCAGTGCTAGTCGGGGGACAGGGGTTGAGACCCAGTACTTC. This encodes CSASRGTGVETQYF.

The chain couples TRBV2 to TRBJ1-3, with 11 nucleotides matching TRBD1. V trimming: 4 bases; J trimming: 2 bases; junction bases outside the gene matches: 1. Germline V CDR1 and CDR2: SNHLY, FYNNEI. The CDR3 length is 15 residues. The CDR3 protein is CASSGTGGAGNTIYF. DNA of the CDR3: TGTGCCAGCAGTGGGACAGGGGGCGCTGGAAACACCATATATTTT.

This clonotype was seen at least ten times. V is TRBV20-1 and J is TRBJ1-5; weak D call: TRBD1 (5 bases). Germline V gene sequence: CDR1 DFQATT, CDR2 SNEGSKA (reference sequence). CDR3 length equals 14 residues. The V end lost 5 bases, the J end lost 1 base, and 12 bases lay between the germline ends. The CDR3 coding sequence is TGCAGTGCTCAAGACAGAAAAAGCAATCAGCCCCAGCATTTT. Amino acid sequence: CSAQDRKSNQPQHF.

The CDR3 region has the DNA TGTGCCAGCAGCCCAGGACTAGCGTTTCACCAAGAGACCCAGTACTTC. The encoded protein is CASSPGLAFHQETQYF. This chain connects TRBV7-3 to TRBJ2-5; 9 nucleotides align to TRBD2. CDR1 is SGHTA and CDR2 is FQGTGA in the germline V gene. This CDR3 is built from 16 residues. Trimming took 5 bases from V and 0 from J; bases not matched to a gene: 7.

Written as DNA, the CDR3 is TGTGCCAGCAGAAAAGGTGAGGACTATGGCTACACCTTC. Protein product: CASRKGEDYGYTF. The chain is built from TRBV27 and TRBJ1-2; D not certain. Trimming removed 6 bases at V and 3 bases at J, with 11 bases between. The germline CDR1 and CDR2 sequences are MNHEY and SMNVEV (reference sequence). The CDR3 contains 13 residues.

This clonotype appeared many times. V usage is TRBV20-1 and J usage is TRBJ2-7; no reliable D call. Per germline, CDR1 DFQATT and CDR2 SNEGSKA (reference sequence). The CDR3 runs to 16 residues. V was clipped by 6 bases and J by 0 bases, with 21 bases between them. This CDR3 is CSAQRPERTLSYEQYF. CDR3 DNA sequence: TGCAGTGCCCAAAGACCGGAGAGGACCCTCTCCTACGAGCAGTACTTC.

Ten or more counts support this clonotype. The chain employs TRBV9 and TRBJ1-1, with unresolved D. Germline V gene sequence: CDR1 SGDLS, CDR2 YYNGEE. This CDR3 contains 13 residues. V was cut by 0 bases and J by 3 bases, with 6 bases left in between. In DNA form, the CDR3 reads TGTGCCAGCAGCGTAGGTAGCTACACTGAAGCTTTCTTT. It specifies CASSVGSYTEAFF.

This clonotype has a count of ten or more. V and J are TRBV3-1 and TRBJ2-5; 13 bases align to TRBD2. The CDR3 is made up of 16 amino acids. Germline V gives CDR1 LGHDT, CDR2 YNNKEL (reference sequence). The junction had 4 bases not matched to a gene; V was cut back by 4 bases and J by 2 bases. The CDR3, as DNA: TGTGCCAGCAGCCCAACTAGCGGGGGGGGACAAGAGACCCAGTACTTC. Encoded protein: CASSPTSGGGQETQYF.

The sample holds many counts of this clonotype. The chain combines TRBV18 with TRBJ2-7; 7 bases line up with TRBD2. Per germline, CDR1 KGHSH and CDR2 LQKENI. The CDR3 runs to 14 residues. The trim removed 3 bases at V and 2 bases at J, leaving 4 bases unmatched. DNA for the CDR3: TGTGCCAGCTCACCCGGGGAGGGAACCTACGAGCAGTACTTC. Translation gives CASSPGEGTYEQYF.